This record concerns one T cell receptor (beta chain) sequence. The data derive from a study of blood T cell repertoires in COVID-19. Study at large: Material from acute and convalescent COVID-19 was sourced from the United States, Italy and Spain.

As originally analysed: Amplification of reference gene primers was used by the study to estimate nucleated cell counts. Only in-frame clones appear in the TCRdb table, and some are missing; sequencing was by immunoSEQ multiplex PCR. V and J calls plus clone size are reproduced from that table; the DNA served to infer D and trimming. Of some 80,000 clones listed, 65% to 85% were seen once; the top ten hold approximately 5.8%. Germline V gene lookup returns CDR1 LNHDA and CDR2 SQIVND (reference sequence). The CDR3 totals 14 residues. Trimming took off 9 bases at V and 4 bases at J, with 18 bases between the two ends.

The chain is built from TRBV19 and TRBJ1-2; tentatively, D is TRBD1 (5 bases). Specimen: peripheral blood. This clonotype was sampled from a man aged 60 to 69 with active or convalescent COVID-19. CDR3 coding DNA: TGTGCCAGCAATGACCAAAGGGGAAGCTATGGCTACACCTTC. The encoded protein is CASNDQRGSYGYTF.